This T cell receptor (beta chain) was profiled in a study of blood T cell repertoires in COVID-19. Trimming took off 3 bases at V and 3 bases at J, with 12 bases between the two ends. The CDR3 contains 15 residues. The germline V gene encodes CDR1 SGHTA and CDR2 FQGNSA. The repertoire was sequenced with immunoSEQ multiplex PCR; TCRdb's copy has only in-frame clones and lacks some. The sample has 110,000 or so clones, 85% seen once; the top ten hold more than 10%. The receptor's source is a human donor in a cohort sampled during active COVID-19. The chain combines TRBV7-2 with TRBJ1-5, with a weak D call TRBD1 (6 bases). The sample consisted of peripheral blood. Here the CDR3 DNA reads TGTGCCAGCAGCTTGGGGGCCCGAGACAATCAGCCCCAGCATTTT. Amino acids: CASSLGARDNQPQHF.